Below, one T cell receptor beta chain is given with its context. Measured with immunoSEQ multiplex PCR; TCRdb has only the in-frame clones, and not every one. The table lists 27,000 or so clones, approximately 80% of them singletons. Stated time point: 2014-2015 season, pre-vaccination. Subjects lived in the community and lacked influenza vaccine within the prior 6 months. Cells are cTfh (non-naive CD4+CXCR5+PD-1+), split by ICOS and CD38 into double-positive or double-negative. This record comes from a study of follicular helper T cells after annual influenza vaccination. From germline, CDR1 is MRHNA and CDR2 SNTAGT. V dropped 5 bases and J dropped 4; count of bases not matched to a gene: 7. The CDR3 sequence is 15 residues long.

The chain carries TRBV6-4 and TRBJ2-1; 8 bases align to TRBD2. This TCR was recovered from an adult who received the influenza vaccine. Sequences were derived from CXCR5+ CD38- circulating T follicular helper cells from blood, sampled on the day of influenza vaccination. The subset was: circulating Tfh, non-naive CD4+CXCR5+PD-1+ (ICOS+CD38+ or ICOS-CD38-). CDR3: CASSRLSGSYNEQFF. The CDR3 nucleotides read TGTGCCAGCAGTCGGTTGAGCGGGAGTTACAATGAGCAGTTCTTC.